This TCR beta chain appears in the sequencing data of a study of T cell responses to AZD1222 COVID-19 vaccine. Study-wide points: The reported proportion of spike-specific TCRs targeting unmutated variant regions was nearly half. A rise in Spike-specific TCR breadth and depth followed two AZD1222 doses.

This table comes from immunoSEQ multiplex PCR, and its TCRdb copy is limited to in-frame clones, with some not included. The sample has some 150,000 clones, 75% to 90% seen once. As to this clone: Its matching antigen is unknown.

Germline CDR1 reads MDHEN; CDR2 reads SYDVKM. The CDR3 has 16 residues. Trimming took off 2 bases at V and 0 bases at J, with 10 bases between the two ends. Sequenced here: peripheral blood, sampled on day 0 of AZD1222 vaccination. The TCR was taken from an adult in good health. The chain employs TRBV28 and TRBJ1-4, with D perhaps TRBD1 (6 bases). The CDR3 here is CASSLRGASTNEKLFF. CDR3 DNA: TGTGCCAGCAGTTTAAGGGGGGCATCAACTAATGAAAAACTGTTTTTT. Together with reference TRBV28 and TRBJ1-4, the CDR3 gives the full variable domain: DVKVTQSSRYLVKRTGEKVFLECVQDMDHENMFWYRQDPGLGLRLIYFSYDVKMKEKGDIPEGYSVSREKKERFSLILESASTNQTSMYLCASSLRGASTNEKLFFGSGTQLSVL.